Presented here are 31 T cell receptor beta chains from one specimen sequenced in a study of cytomegalovirus exposure and HLA in healthy donors (dated by TCRdb to between 2016 and 2019). The library was obtained by the immunoSEQ multiplex PCR assay. For the multiplex PCR, a mixture combining 60 forward primers for TCR Vbeta segments and 13 reverse primers for TCR Jbeta segments was used. Here the immuneACCESS table is served through TCRdb, limited to in-frame sequences with V and J called. Missing clones are a known gap in these copies; in checked studies unresolved V genes cover under half, and the rest lacks a known reason. Recorded for this sample are 70,000 to 95,000 clones; 65% to 85% of them occurred a single time. The leading ten clones occupy approximately 3.2% of the sample. The specimen sequenced was PBMCs. The receptors originated from a man aged 45-65 years in good health and CMV-seronegative.

This chain links TRBV21-1 with TRBJ2-1; the table assigns TRBD2, which was not confirmed against the DNA. TRBV21-1 is a documented pseudogene. The CDR3 loop spans 13 amino acids. The CDR3 coding sequence is TGTGCCAGCAGCACAGCGACCAGCGATGAGCAGTTCTTC. Residues: CASSTATSDEQFF.

J is TRBJ1-6 and V is TRBV2, with TRBD1 identical over 7 bases. CDR3 size: 16 residues. V shed 3 bases and J 1 base; nucleotides not matched to a gene: 3. In germline, CDR1 is SNHLY, CDR2 FYNNEI. CDR3 in amino acids: CASSDQGQSYNSPLHF. DNA for the CDR3: TGTGCCAGCAGTGACCAGGGACAGTCCTATAATTCACCCCTCCACTTT.

This clone was picked up a small number of times. This chain links TRBV7-3 with TRBJ2-5, with 9 positions matching TRBD1. Germline V gives CDR1 SGHTA, CDR2 FQGTGA. V lost 5 bases to trimming and J lost 5 bases; unmatched junction nucleotides: 9. This CDR3 has 15 residues. CDR3 sequence: CASSLAGTGWETQYF. The CDR3 coding sequence is TGTGCCAGCAGCCTGGCCGGGACAGGGTGGGAGACCCAGTACTTC.

J is TRBJ1-2 and V is TRBV28; D is ambiguous. V lost 6 bases and J lost 7, with 18 bases in between. Germline V gives CDR1 MDHEN, CDR2 SYDVKM. The CDR3 runs to 14 residues. In DNA, the CDR3 is TGTGCCAGCAGCCGGCCCCTCTACAGCCTTGGCTACACCTTC. Protein product: CASSRPLYSLGYTF.

The rearrangement links TRBV5-1 to TRBJ2-1, with 7 bases fitting TRBD1. Germline-derived CDR1 and CDR2 are SGHRS and YFSETQ. CDR3 length: 16 amino acids. Trimming at V came to 4 bases and at J to 3 bases, leaving 10 bases not matched to a gene. CDR3 region: CASSAITGTDYNEQFF. The CDR3 DNA sequence: TGCGCCAGCAGCGCGATTACCGGGACAGACTACAATGAGCAGTTCTTC.

This clone occurred a few times. V is TRBV18 and J is TRBJ2-1; 9 nucleotides agree with TRBD2. V dropped 0 bases and J dropped 5; count of bases not matched to a gene: 8. Germline lookup yields CDR1 KGHSH and CDR2 LQKENI. The CDR3 has 17 residues. The CDR3 DNA is TGTGCCAGCTCACCACCTGAATCTAGCGGGGTAAACAATGAGCAGTTCTTC. Its protein product is CASSPPESSGVNNEQFF.

To note about this clone: The germline gene is not matched at one end of the junction; a read error may be the cause. Other DNA sequences in this sample translate to the same CDR3. DNA of the CDR3: TGTGCCAGTAGTATGGAGGGACAGAATTCCCCCCTCCACTTT. Protein sequence: CASSMEGQNSPLHF. The chain employs TRBV19 and TRBJ1-6, with 7 nucleotides matching TRBD1. Per the germline V gene, CDR1 is LNHDA and CDR2 is SQIVND (reference sequence). The CDR3 extends over 14 amino acids.

V usage is TRBV19 and J usage is TRBJ1-5; tentative D call: TRBD1 (5 bases). Trimming took off 7 bases at V and 1 base at J, with 8 bases between the two ends. There are 13 residues in the CDR3. The germline gives CDR1 LNHDA, CDR2 SQIVND (reference sequence). This chain's CDR3 is CASTGPSNQPQHF. The CDR3 DNA reads as TGTGCCAGTACAGGGCCCAGCAATCAGCCCCAGCATTTT.

This clone came up a few times. The chain couples TRBV29-1 to TRBJ1-1; no definite D call. The germline V gene has CDR1 SQVTM and CDR2 ANQGSEA. V lost 7 bases and J 5 bases, leaving 23 bases between the germline ends. This CDR3 spans 15 amino acids. CDR3 in amino acids: CSALNAEGKRTEAFF. CDR3 coding DNA: TGCAGCGCCTTGAATGCGGAGGGAAAGAGGACTGAAGCTTTCTTT.

The V and J genes are TRBV9 and TRBJ2-1, with a tentative D call TRBD2 (5 bases). The CDR3 is made up of 15 amino acids. V was shortened by 0 bases and J by 10 bases, with 17 bases between the two germline ends. Germline CDR1 SGDLS, CDR2 YYNGEE. CDR3 bases: TGTGCCAGCAGCGTAGATGACTGGACTCCATTCGAGCAGTTCTTC. Residues: CASSVDDWTPFEQFF.

The V call is TRBV10-3, the J call TRBJ2-7; TRBD2 is a possible D gene (6 bases). Germline CDR1 and CDR2: ENHRY and SYGVKD. Trimming took off 10 bases at V and 5 bases at J, with 15 bases between the two ends. This CDR3 has 12 residues. CDR3 residues: CATSGLRDEQYF. The CDR3 DNA reads TGTGCCACCTCGGGACTTCGGGACGAGCAGTACTTC.

The chain links TRBV19 to TRBJ1-4; D is unclear. Germline CDR1 and CDR2: LNHDA and SQIVND (reference sequence). Trimming left V 10 bases short and J 4 bases short, with 16 bases between. This CDR3 has 14 residues. CDR3 in amino acids: CATAPKRDNEKLFF. As DNA, the CDR3 is TGTGCCACTGCACCAAAGAGGGATAATGAAAAACTGTTTTTT. The whole variable domain, filled in from reference TRBV19 and TRBJ1-4, reads DGGITQSPKYLFRKEGQNVTLSCEQNLNHDAMYWYRQDPGQGLRLIYYSQIVNDFQKGDIAEGYSVSREKKESFPLTVTSAQKNPTAFYLCATAPKRDNEKLFFGSGTQLSVL.

A few counts support this clone. V and J are TRBV6-5 and TRBJ2-6; D ambiguous. This CDR3 spans 13 amino acids. CDR1 is MNHEY, CDR2 SVGAGI, per germline. The ends were cut back, 4 bases at V and 4 bases at J, with 5 bases in the middle. The CDR3 is CASSSPGANVLTF. In DNA, the CDR3 is TGTGCCAGCAGTTCCCCGGGGGCCAACGTCCTGACTTTC.

Of note for this clone: At one end the junction does not follow the germline gene, possibly because of a read error. V is TRBV7-9 and J is TRBJ1-5, with D perhaps TRBD1 (6 bases). This CDR3 contains 16 residues. In germline, CDR1 is SEHNR, CDR2 FQNEAQ (reference sequence). The CDR3 sequence is CSSSLGGGARSQPQHF. DNA for the CDR3: TGTTCCAGCAGCTTAGGAGGGGGGGCGCGTAGTCAGCCCCAGCATTTT. Using reference TRBV7-9 and TRBJ1-5 for the parts outside the CDR3, the full variable domain is DTGVSQNPRHKITKRGQNVTFRCDPISEHNRLYWYRQTLGQGPEFLTYFQNEAQLEKSRLLSDRFSAERPKGSFSTLEIQRTEQGDSAMYLCSSSLGGGARSQPQHFGDGTRLSIL.

J is TRBJ2-4 and V is TRBV5-8; possible D gene TRBD1, 6 bases. The CDR3 is 15 residues long. Germline V gives CDR1 SGHTS, CDR2 YDEGEE. V was shortened by 0 bases and J by 9 bases, with 16 bases between the two germline ends. The CDR3 DNA is TGTGCCAGCAGCTTGGCTTGGGACACTACAACCATTCAGTACTTC. It codes for CASSLAWDTTTIQYF. Drawing the rest from reference TRBV5-8 and TRBJ2-4, the complete variable domain is EAGVTQSPTHLIKTRGQQATLRCSPISGHTSVYWYQQALGLGLQFLLWYDEGEERNRGNFPPRFSGRQFPNYSSELNVNALELEDSALYLCASSLAWDTTTIQYFGAGTRLSVL.

This chain connects TRBV5-1 to TRBJ1-3, with 7 nucleotides matching TRBD1. The CDR3 has 16 residues. The V segment lost 4 bases and the J segment 4 bases; nucleotides outside the gene matches: 11. CDR1 SGHRS and CDR2 YFSETQ come from the germline V gene. CDR3 residues: CASSRGQAELGNTIYF. DNA of the CDR3: TGCGCCAGCAGCAGAGGACAGGCCGAATTGGGAAACACCATATATTTT.

The genes are TRBV7-3 and TRBJ2-3; TRBD1 matches 11 bases. V lost 5 bases to trimming and J lost 3 bases; unmatched junction nucleotides: 10. The CDR3 covers 17 residues. The germline V gene has CDR1 SGHTA and CDR2 FQGTGA. This CDR3 is CASSPAVDRGRTDTQYF. In DNA form, the CDR3 reads TGTGCCAGCAGCCCCGCGGTGGACAGGGGGCGGACAGATACGCAGTATTTT.

This clone has a single count. The gene calls are TRBV5-1 and TRBJ2-2, with 7 nucleotides matching TRBD1. Germline trimming cut 1 base from V and 4 bases from J; bases unmatched to any gene: 1. The CDR3 is made up of 14 amino acids. Germline values: CDR1 SGHRS, CDR2 YFSETQ. CDR3 amino acids: CASSLSGGTGELFF. The CDR3 coding sequence is TGCGCCAGCAGCTTGTCAGGGGGCACCGGGGAGCTGTTTTTT.

This clone was counted at least ten times. This chain connects TRBV6-1 to TRBJ1-5; TRBD1 is a possible D gene (5 bases). Germline V gives CDR1 MNHNS, CDR2 SASEGT. The CDR3 contains 12 residues. The V end lost 6 bases, the J end lost 4 bases, and 7 bases lay between the germline ends. CDR3 nucleotide sequence: TGTGCCAGCAGAGACAGTAATCAGCCCCAGCATTTT. Translating gives CASRDSNQPQHF.

The gene calls are TRBV4-1 and TRBJ2-7; a weak D match, TRBD1 (5 bases). Germline-derived CDR1 and CDR2 are MGHRA and YSYEKL. With 0 bases removed from V and 4 bases from J, the gap between germline ends came to 7 bases. This CDR3 has 13 residues. CDR3 sequence reads: CASSQDQGYEQYF. DNA of the CDR3: TGCGCCAGCAGCCAAGATCAGGGTTACGAGCAGTACTTC.

V is TRBV11-2 and J is TRBJ2-1; D may be TRBD2 (7 bases). This CDR3 has 15 residues. Germline lookup yields CDR1 SGHAT and CDR2 FQNNGV. Trimming took off 1 base at V and 7 bases at J, with 14 bases between the two ends. The CDR3 loop is CASSLGGGRLNEQFF. CDR3 in DNA: TGTGCCAGCAGCTTAGGCGGGGGCCGCCTGAATGAGCAGTTCTTC.

The V gene is TRBV19, the J gene TRBJ1-5; D call uncertain. Germline CDR1 LNHDA, CDR2 SQIVND (reference sequence). The CDR3 runs to 12 residues. V dropped 6 bases and J dropped 3 bases, with 6 bases sitting between them. CDR3 in amino acids: CASRAPNQPQHF. CDR3 sequence (DNA): TGTGCCAGTAGGGCACCCAATCAGCCCCAGCATTTT.

This sequence joins TRBV9 and TRBJ2-3, with D perhaps TRBD2 (5 bases). Germline V CDR1 and CDR2: SGDLS, YYNGEE. V gave up 4 bases and J gave up 4 bases, with 22 bases separating them. The CDR3 is 17 residues long. Here the CDR3 DNA reads TGTGCCAGCAGCAAAATGTCCCGGGGAAAGGTAGCAGATACGCAGTATTTT. Protein sequence: CASSKMSRGKVADTQYF. Combining the CDR3 with reference TRBV9 and TRBJ2-3 gives the whole variable domain DSGVTQTPKHLITATGQRVTLRCSPRSGDLSVYWYQQSLDQGLQFLIQYYNGEERAKGNILERFSAQQFPDLHSELNLSSLELGDSALYFCASSKMSRGKVADTQYFGPGTRLTVL.

This chain links TRBV2 with TRBJ2-1, with 11 bases lining up with TRBD2. J gave up 0 bases and V 7 bases, and 8 bases lay outside the gene matches. This CDR3 has 17 residues. Germline assignment: CDR1 SNHLY and CDR2 FYNNEI. The CDR3 loop is CASTGLAAGGSYNEQFF. The CDR3 DNA follows: TGTGCCAGCACGGGACTAGCGGCCGGGGGCTCCTACAATGAGCAGTTCTTC. The variable domain in full, completed from reference TRBV2 and TRBJ2-1, reads EPEVTQTPSHQVTQMGQEVILRCVPISNHLYFYWYRQILGQKVEFLVSFYNNEISEKSEIFDDQFSVERPDGSNFTLKIRSTKLEDSAMYFCASTGLAAGGSYNEQFFGPGTRLTVL.

The chain carries TRBV27 and TRBJ2-5; 9 bases agree with TRBD2. The ends lost 4 bases at V and 0 bases at J; junction bases unmatched: 9. CDR1 is MNHEY, CDR2 SMNVEV, per germline (reference sequence). The CDR3 extends over 17 amino acids. The CDR3 bases are TGTGCCAGCAGTTCGCGAAAAGCGGGGGGTAACCAAGAGACCCAGTACTTC. It encodes CASSSRKAGGNQETQYF.

V is TRBV19 and J is TRBJ1-2; 7 nucleotides align to TRBD1. V lost 3 bases and J lost 6; bases outside the gene matches: 10. Germline lookup yields CDR1 LNHDA and CDR2 SQIVND (reference sequence). CDR3 length: 15 residues. In DNA form, the CDR3 reads TGTGCCAGTAGTATCTTTCAGGGGGAGGTAGATGGCTACACCTTC. Translated: CASSIFQGEVDGYTF. The variable domain in full, completed from reference TRBV19 and TRBJ1-2, reads DGGITQSPKYLFRKEGQNVTLSCEQNLNHDAMYWYRQDPGQGLRLIYYSQIVNDFQKGDIAEGYSVSREKKESFPLTVTSAQKNPTAFYLCASSIFQGEVDGYTFGSGTRLTVV.

This rearrangement joins TRBV5-1 to TRBJ2-3; 7 bases agree with TRBD1. With 4 bases clipped from V and 0 bases from J, the junction kept 5 bases outside the gene matches. The CDR3 runs to 15 residues. Germline CDR1 and CDR2: SGHRS and YFSETQ. Here the CDR3 reads CASSAQGLSTDTQYF. DNA for the CDR3: TGCGCCAGCAGCGCACAGGGGTTGAGCACAGATACGCAGTATTTT. Complete variable domain (other parts from reference TRBV5-1 and TRBJ2-3): KAGVTQTPRYLIKTRGQQVTLSCSPISGHRSVSWYQQTPGQGLQFLFEYFSETQRNKGNFPGRFSGRQFSNSRSEMNVSTLELGDSALYLCASSAQGLSTDTQYFGPGTRLTVL.

This clone was seen a few times. The chain recombines TRBV5-8 with TRBJ2-2; D may be TRBD1 (5 bases). The V gene lost 4 bases and the J gene lost 4 bases, with 11 bases spanning the gap. CDR1 is SGHTS, CDR2 YDEGEE, per germline. This CDR3 comprises 14 residues. CDR3 bases: TGTGCCAGCAGCCTCCAGGGTGCCACCGGGGAGCTGTTTTTT. Encoded protein: CASSLQGATGELFF. The full variable domain, with the rest looked up from reference TRBV5-8 and TRBJ2-2, is EAGVTQSPTHLIKTRGQQATLRCSPISGHTSVYWYQQALGLGLQFLLWYDEGEERNRGNFPPRFSGRQFPNYSSELNVNALELEDSALYLCASSLQGATGELFFGEGSRLTVL.

V usage is TRBV9 and J usage is TRBJ1-1, with 11 bases matching TRBD1. Per the germline V gene, CDR1 is SGDLS and CDR2 is YYNGEE. CDR3 length: 17 amino acids. V gave up 4 bases and J gave up 3 bases; unmatched junction bases: 11. The CDR3 DNA reads TGTGCCAGCAGCCTACAGTCAGGGACAGGGGGTTACACTGAAGCTTTCTTT. Amino acids: CASSLQSGTGGYTEAFF.

J is TRBJ1-6 and V is TRBV7-3; D is possibly TRBD1 (5 bases). Trimming pared 4 bases from V and 9 bases from J, leaving 10 bases between. Germline CDR1 reads SGHTA; CDR2 reads FQGTGA. The CDR3 runs 13 residues. Here the CDR3 reads CASSSTGGSPLHF. DNA of the CDR3: TGTGCCAGCAGCTCCACCGGGGGTTCACCCCTCCACTTT.

The chain employs TRBV7-9 and TRBJ2-5; D is unclear. This CDR3 contains 14 residues. Germline lookup yields CDR1 SEHNR and CDR2 FQNEAQ (reference sequence). V lost 1 base to trimming and J lost 2 bases, with 8 bases between them. This CDR3 reads CASSLGGLQETQYF. The CDR3, as DNA: TGTGCCAGCAGCTTAGGCGGTTTACAAGAGACCCAGTACTTC.